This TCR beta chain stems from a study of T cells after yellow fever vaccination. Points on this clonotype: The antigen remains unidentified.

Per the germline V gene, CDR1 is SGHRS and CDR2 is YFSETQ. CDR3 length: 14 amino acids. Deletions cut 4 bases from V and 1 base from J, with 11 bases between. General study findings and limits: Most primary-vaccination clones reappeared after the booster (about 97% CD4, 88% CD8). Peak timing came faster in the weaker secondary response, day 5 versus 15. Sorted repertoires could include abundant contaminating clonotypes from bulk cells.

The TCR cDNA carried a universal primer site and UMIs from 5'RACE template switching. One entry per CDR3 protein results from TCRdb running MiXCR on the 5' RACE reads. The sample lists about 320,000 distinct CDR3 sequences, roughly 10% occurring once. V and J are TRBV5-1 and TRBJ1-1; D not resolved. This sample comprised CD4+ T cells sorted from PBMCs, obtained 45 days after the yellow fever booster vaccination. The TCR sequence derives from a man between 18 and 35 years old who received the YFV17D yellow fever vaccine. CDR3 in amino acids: CASSGLTPNTEAFF. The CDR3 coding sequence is TGCGCCAGCAGCGGATTGACCCCGAACACTGAAGCTTTCTTT.